The sequence of this T cell receptor beta chain was determined in a study of cytomegalovirus exposure and HLA in healthy donors. This CDR3 has 19 amino acids. The V gene's germline CDR1 is ENHRY and CDR2 SYGVKD. Primers for the PCR totalled 60 Vbeta and 13 Jbeta. TCRdb keeps only in-frame clones here, not all; method: immunoSEQ multiplex PCR. Here the sample spans 130,000 to 150,000 clones, approximately 80% being singletons. Regarding this clone: A junction end diverges from the germline sequence, so it may reflect a read error.

Sequencing was done on a sample of PBMCs. This TCR was recovered from a woman in her 50s in good health and CMV-seronegative. The genes are TRBV10-3 and TRBJ2-7, with D possibly being TRBD1 (8 bases). This chain's CDR3 is CAISESPPETGGASDEQYF. The CDR3 nucleotides read TGTGCCATCAGTGAGTCTCCCCCCGAAACAGGGGGGGCCTCCGACGAGCAGTACTTC.